Listed below are T cell receptor beta chains from one sample, sequenced in a study of T-cell reconstitution after alpha-beta-depleted transplantation in children. TCRdb reprocessed the PCR reads with MiXCR, giving one entry per CDR3 protein. The sample carries 300,000 or so distinct CDR3 sequences, approximately 23% recorded once. Here the sequenced sample was PBMCs, mostly from graft donor cells, taken 180 days after TCRalphabeta/CD19-depleted stem cell transplant. Every receptor here comes from a male patient between 10 and 17 years old who had a stem cell transplant for acute lymphoblastic leukemia, so the T cells may come from the graft donor. CDR3s include the opening cysteine and the closing phenylalanine or tryptophan. D genes are given only for firm matches. Clone size is shown for a subset of rows, as once, few, many or a class of expanded clone.

CDR3nt | CDR3aa | j_gene | len | d_gene | abundance | v_gene
TGTGCCAGCAGCGGTGCGGGCACAGATACGCAGTATTTT | CASSGAGTDTQYF | TRBJ2-3 | 13 | NA | few | TRBV7-9
TGCGCCAGCAGCACTCCAGCGGGCACAACTAATGAAAAACTGTTTTTT | CASSTPAGTTNEKLFF | TRBJ1-4 | 16 | NA | many | TRBV4-1
TGTGCCACCAGTGATTTCCACCTCTTCTTCTCCTACAATGAGCAGTTCTTC | CATSDFHLFFSYNEQFF | TRBJ2-1 | 17 | NA | NA | TRBV24-1
TGTGCCAGCAGCCTTCTACAGGGTTTGGGCATGAACACTGAAGCTTTCTTT | CASSLLQGLGMNTEAFF | TRBJ1-1 | 17 | NA | NA | TRBV14
TGCGCCAGCAGCCGACCGGGGGGGACTGCCTATGGCTACACCTTC | CASSRPGGTAYGYTF | TRBJ1-2 | 15 | NA | NA | TRBV5-1
TGCGCCAGCAGCCAGAAGGGGGGATTAGCGGGAGGGGGCTCAGATACGCAGTATTTT | CASSQKGGLAGGGSDTQYF | TRBJ2-3 | 19 | TRBD2 | few | TRBV4-1
TGTGCCAGCTCACGGGGGGTCGAGCAGTACTTC | CASSRGVEQYF | TRBJ2-7 | 11 | TRBD2 | few | TRBV7-6
TGCAGTGCTAGAGTTTTTGGGTCCCTGAACACCGGGGAGCTGTTTTTT | CSARVFGSLNTGELFF | TRBJ2-2 | 16 | NA | NA | TRBV20-1
TGTGCCAGCAGCGAACTGGGATGGGGGCGGACAGATACGCAGTATTTT | CASSELGWGRTDTQYF | TRBJ2-3 | 16 | NA | NA | TRBV6-4
TGTGCCAGCAGTGGAGCGACAGGGGCCTACTTTGTCTCTGGAAACACCATATATTTT | CASSGATGAYFVSGNTIYF | TRBJ1-3 | 19 | TRBD1 | NA | TRBV25-1
TGTGCCAGCAGCTTGGACCCTTGGCTCCGGGAATGGGACACAGATACGCAGTATTTT | CASSLDPWLREWDTDTQYF | TRBJ2-3 | 19 | NA | few | TRBV5-4
TGCGCCAGCAGCCAAGATCGCCCAGCGGGACAAAACATTCAGTACTTC | CASSQDRPAGQNIQYF | TRBJ2-4 | 16 | TRBD2 | NA | TRBV4-1
TGTGCCAGCAGCCAAGATTTGGGGTGGGAGACCCAGTACTTC | CASSQDLGWETQYF | TRBJ2-5 | 14 | NA | NA | TRBV3-1
TGTGCCAGCAGCCGAGGGGCCTACCAAGAGACCCAGTACTTC | CASSRGAYQETQYF | TRBJ2-5 | 14 | NA | NA | TRBV7-3
TGTGCCACCAGTGACCCGAGACAGGGGGCTACTAATGAAAAACTGTTTTTT | CATSDPRQGATNEKLFF | TRBJ1-4 | 17 | TRBD1 | NA | TRBV24-1